This TCR beta chain was sequenced during a study of blood T cell repertoires in COVID-19. Assay used: immunoSEQ multiplex PCR; TCRdb lists only in-frame clones, some missing. The sample carries 330,000 or so clones, about 90% recorded once. Germline lookup yields CDR1 MDHEN and CDR2 SYDVKM. This CDR3 is built from 11 residues. V was pared by 0 bases and J by 7 bases, with 4 bases between. Those enrolled, adults aged roughly 18 to 90 years, came from around 24 US areas. The study counted Cohort 3 donors as recovered given two negative PCRs, clearance, or symptom resolution. What was sequenced was PBMCs or T cells enriched from blood (not recorded which). The receptor was derived from a woman aged 25 to 39 who had recovered from COVID-19. The rearrangement joins TRBV28 to TRBJ2-7; the D is unclear. The CDR3 bases are TGTGCCAGCAGTTTATGGCGGGAGCAGTACTTC. This gives the protein CASSLWREQYF.